This is a list of T cell receptor beta chains from one sample in a study of blood T cell repertoires in COVID-19. The repertoire was sequenced with immunoSEQ multiplex PCR; TCRdb's copy has only in-frame clones and lacks some. The sample records approximately 200,000 clones, around 90% being singletons. Sequenced sample: peripheral blood. These receptor sequences come from an older man with acute or convalescent COVID-19. The CDR3 runs from the conserved cysteine through the conserved F or W. A D gene is named only where the DNA matches it firmly. For some rows the clone size is stated as once, few or many, or as a class when expanded; others skip it.

d_gene: TRBD1; abundance: .; j_gene: TRBJ1-2; v_gene: TRBV5-4; CDR3nt: TGTGCCAGCAGCACACAGGGGATTGTCTATGGCTACACCTTC; CDR3aa: CASSTQGIVYGYTF
d_gene: TRBD2; abundance: .; j_gene: TRBJ2-7; v_gene: TRBV6-1; CDR3nt: TGTGCCAGCAGTGGGGGGGGACTAGCGGGGATATCCTACGAGCAGTACTTC; CDR3aa: CASSGGGLAGISYEQYF
d_gene: .; abundance: .; j_gene: TRBJ2-2; v_gene: TRBV5-1; CDR3nt: TGCGCCAGCAGCTTGGGGCAGGGGAACACCGGGGAGCTGTTTTTT; CDR3aa: CASSLGQGNTGELFF
d_gene: .; abundance: .; j_gene: TRBJ1-1; v_gene: TRBV6-2/TRBV6-3; CDR3nt: TGTGCCAGCAGTACACAGGGGAACACTGAAGCTTTCTTT; CDR3aa: CASSTQGNTEAFF
d_gene: TRBD1; abundance: .; j_gene: TRBJ1-2; v_gene: TRBV5-5; CDR3nt: TGTGCCAGCAGCTTGGCCCAGGGGGGAAACTATGGCTACACCTTC; CDR3aa: CASSLAQGGNYGYTF
d_gene: TRBD2; abundance: .; j_gene: TRBJ2-5; v_gene: TRBV24-1; CDR3nt: TGTGCCACCAGTGATGCCGGACTAGCGGGAGGGGAGACCCAGTACTTC; CDR3aa: CATSDAGLAGGETQYF
d_gene: TRBD1; abundance: .; j_gene: TRBJ1-3; v_gene: TRBV7-9; CDR3nt: TGTGCCAGCAGCGGCCGACAGGGGTTTGGAAACACCATATATTTT; CDR3aa: CASSGRQGFGNTIYF
d_gene: .; abundance: .; j_gene: TRBJ1-1; v_gene: TRBV11-2; CDR3nt: TGTGCCAGCAGCCAGGCGGAGGGGACCACTGAAGCTTTCTTT; CDR3aa: CASSQAEGTTEAFF
d_gene: TRBD1; abundance: .; j_gene: TRBJ2-5; v_gene: TRBV10-3; CDR3nt: TGTGCCACTGGGACAGGTAACCAAGAGACCCAGTACTTC; CDR3aa: CATGTGNQETQYF
d_gene: TRBD2; abundance: .; j_gene: TRBJ2-1; v_gene: TRBV11-3; CDR3nt: TGTGCCAGCAGCTTCGGACTAGCGGGAGGGAGCTCCTACAATGAGCAGTTCTTC; CDR3aa: CASSFGLAGGSSYNEQFF
d_gene: .; abundance: .; j_gene: TRBJ2-5; v_gene: TRBV6-5; CDR3nt: TGTGCCAGCAGCCGTGGAGGGGGCGGAGAGACCCAGTACTTC; CDR3aa: CASSRGGGGETQYF
d_gene: .; abundance: .; j_gene: TRBJ2-1; v_gene: TRBV28; CDR3nt: TGTGCCAGCAGTCTCCTTAGCGGAAATTCCTACAATGAGCAGTTCTTC; CDR3aa: CASSLLSGNSYNEQFF
d_gene: TRBD1; abundance: .; j_gene: TRBJ2-7; v_gene: TRBV9; CDR3nt: TGTGCCAGCAGCGTAGGGGGCAGGGGGCCGTACGAGCAGTACTTC; CDR3aa: CASSVGGRGPYEQYF
d_gene: .; abundance: .; j_gene: TRBJ2-5; v_gene: TRBV7-9; CDR3nt: TGTGCCAGCAGCTTAATGGGACTCCAGGAGGAGACCCAGTACTTC; CDR3aa: CASSLMGLQEETQYF
d_gene: .; abundance: .; j_gene: TRBJ2-7; v_gene: TRBV7-2; CDR3nt: TGTGCCAGCAGCTCTAGGGCCGGGACTGCCATGGAGCAGTACTTC; CDR3aa: CASSSRAGTAMEQYF
d_gene: .; abundance: .; j_gene: TRBJ2-7; v_gene: TRBV6-5; CDR3nt: TGTGCCAGCAGGATCAGGGGGGAGTCCTACGAGCAGTACTTC; CDR3aa: CASRIRGESYEQYF
d_gene: .; abundance: once; j_gene: TRBJ1-6; v_gene: TRBV18; CDR3nt: TGTGCCAGCTCAGCCACTGGTGGGGGCGTAAATTCACCCCTCCACTTT; CDR3aa: CASSATGGGVNSPLHF
d_gene: TRBD1; abundance: .; j_gene: TRBJ1-5; v_gene: TRBV7-9; CDR3nt: TGTGCCAGCAGCTGGGGGGTTACAGGGGGCAATCAGCCCCAGCATTTT; CDR3aa: CASSWGVTGGNQPQHF
d_gene: .; abundance: .; j_gene: TRBJ1-4; v_gene: TRBV11-2; CDR3nt: TGTGCCAGCAGCTTAGGCGCCAGGGAAAAACTGTTTTTT; CDR3aa: CASSLGAREKLFF
d_gene: .; abundance: .; j_gene: TRBJ1-1; v_gene: TRBV7-2; CDR3nt: TGTGCCAGCAGCTTACACATGAACACTGAAGCTTTCTTT; CDR3aa: CASSLHMNTEAFF
d_gene: TRBD1; abundance: .; j_gene: TRBJ1-2; v_gene: TRBV6-5; CDR3nt: TGTGCCAGCAGTTACGCCGCGGGACAGGGGGCAGAAGGCTACACCTTC; CDR3aa: CASSYAAGQGAEGYTF
d_gene: TRBD1; abundance: .; j_gene: TRBJ2-5; v_gene: TRBV7-9; CDR3nt: TGTGCCAGCAGCCCCACCGGGACAGGGAGTGAGACCCAGTACTTC; CDR3aa: CASSPTGTGSETQYF
d_gene: TRBD1; abundance: .; j_gene: TRBJ2-5; v_gene: TRBV6-5; CDR3nt: TGTGCCAGCAGTTGGCCAGGGGGCGAGACCCAGTACTTC; CDR3aa: CASSWPGGETQYF
d_gene: .; abundance: .; j_gene: TRBJ2-5; v_gene: TRBV19; CDR3nt: TGTGCCAGTAGTAAACAGGGAGTAGAGACCCAGTACTTC; CDR3aa: CASSKQGVETQYF
d_gene: .; abundance: .; j_gene: TRBJ2-7; v_gene: TRBV11-3; CDR3nt: TGTGCCAGCAGCTTAGGGGCAGGGGCCTACGAGCAGTACTTC; CDR3aa: CASSLGAGAYEQYF
d_gene: .; abundance: .; j_gene: TRBJ1-2; v_gene: TRBV15; CDR3nt: TGTGCCACCAGCAGAGATAAAACTGGAGCCAACTATGGCTACACCTTC; CDR3aa: CATSRDKTGANYGYTF
d_gene: .; abundance: .; j_gene: TRBJ1-5; v_gene: TRBV12-3/TRBV12-4; CDR3nt: TGTGCCAGCAGTTTGGGCAACTATCAGCCCCAGCATTTT; CDR3aa: CASSLGNYQPQHF
d_gene: TRBD2; abundance: .; j_gene: TRBJ2-7; v_gene: TRBV12-3/TRBV12-4; CDR3nt: TGTGCCAGCAGTCCGGGACTAGCGGCCCTGCGGTTC; CDR3aa: CASSPGLAALRF
d_gene: .; abundance: .; j_gene: TRBJ1-5; v_gene: TRBV7-9; CDR3nt: TGTGCCAGCAGCACCTCAGGGGTGAATCAGCCCCAGCATTTT; CDR3aa: CASSTSGVNQPQHF
d_gene: TRBD2; abundance: .; j_gene: TRBJ2-5; v_gene: TRBV5-1; CDR3nt: TGCGCCAGCAGCGCCGGCGTGACTAGCGTTGGTTATCAAGAGACCCAGTACTTC; CDR3aa: CASSAGVTSVGYQETQYF
d_gene: .; abundance: .; j_gene: TRBJ2-7; v_gene: TRBV5-4; CDR3nt: TGTGCCAGCAGCGCGACTAGTTTTTCCGAGCAGTACTTC; CDR3aa: CASSATSFSEQYF
d_gene: TRBD2; abundance: .; j_gene: TRBJ2-2; v_gene: TRBV3-1/TRBV3-2; CDR3nt: TGTGCCAGCAGCCGGCGGGGGATGGCCGGGGAGCTGTTTTTT; CDR3aa: CASSRRGMAGELFF
d_gene: TRBD1; abundance: .; j_gene: TRBJ1-3; v_gene: TRBV5-5; CDR3nt: TGTGCCAGCAGCCCCGGACAGGGGGGATCTGGAAACACCATATATTTT; CDR3aa: CASSPGQGGSGNTIYF
d_gene: TRBD1; abundance: .; j_gene: TRBJ1-1; v_gene: TRBV27; CDR3nt: TGTGCCAGCAGACCTACAGGGGATAGGACTGAAGCTTTCTTT; CDR3aa: CASRPTGDRTEAFF
d_gene: TRBD1; abundance: once; j_gene: TRBJ2-1; v_gene: TRBV30; CDR3nt: TGTGCCTGGACACAGGGGGCCTACAATGAGCAGTTCTTC; CDR3aa: CAWTQGAYNEQFF